A selection of T cell receptor beta chains follows, all from one sample in a study of blood T cell repertoires in COVID-19. Profiled with immunoSEQ multiplex PCR; TCRdb holds only in-frame clones, not every one. The sample lists hundreds of thousands of clones, about four fifths occurring once. Sequencing was carried out using PBMCs or T cells enriched from blood (not recorded which). The source of these receptors is a woman in her forties or fifties who had been exposed to COVID-19. Each CDR3 is given with its conserved first and last residue. The D gene is left open where the match is weak. Only part of the rows carry a size: once, few, many, or a class if the clone is expanded.

TRBV28	14	TRBD1	NA	TRBJ1-2	CASSTGGSDYGYTF	TGTGCCAGCAGTACAGGGGGGTCTGACTATGGCTACACCTTC
TRBV7-8	14	NA	NA	TRBJ1-5	CASSLAERRQPQHF	TGTGCCAGCAGCTTAGCCGAGCGCCGTCAGCCCCAGCATTTT
TRBV28	13	TRBD1	NA	TRBJ1-6	CASRGTGDSPLHF	TGTGCCAGCAGGGGGACAGGGGATTCACCCCTCCACTTT
TRBV19	15	NA	NA	TRBJ1-2	CASSIKSGDNYGYTF	TGTGCCAGTAGTATAAAGTCGGGGGACAACTATGGCTACACCTTC
TRBV10-3	19	NA	NA	TRBJ1-2	CAISESGRDVTGTRPTSTF	TGTGCCATCAGTGAGTCGGGGCGTGATGTGACAGGCACTAGACCCACTAGTACCTTC
TRBV27	14	NA	NA	TRBJ2-5	CARPGVGGQETQYF	TGTGCCCGCCCCGGGGTTGGAGGGCAAGAGACCCAGTACTTC
TRBV30	14	NA	once	TRBJ2-6	CAWSPGAGANVLTF	TGTGCCTGGAGTCCGGGAGCCGGGGCCAACGTCCTGACTTTC
TRBV28	14	NA	NA	TRBJ1-3	CASSADSSGNTIYF	TGTGCCAGCAGTGCGGACAGCTCTGGAAACACCATATATTTT
TRBV9	15	NA	NA	TRBJ1-1	CASSVGGPVNTEAFF	TGTGCCAGCAGCGTAGGGGGGCCAGTGAACACTGAAGCTTTCTTT
TRBV19	19	TRBD1	NA	TRBJ2-6	CASRAGTGGTSGGANVLTF	TGTGCCAGTAGAGCCGGGACAGGGGGTACTTCAGGAGGGGCCAACGTCCTGACTTTC
TRBV3-1/TRBV3-2	16	NA	NA	TRBJ1-2	CASSQPFKGANYGYTF	TGTGCCAGCAGCCAACCCTTCAAGGGGGCTAACTATGGCTACACCTTC
TRBV27	15	NA	NA	TRBJ1-1	CASSLSSSGVTEAFF	TGTGCCAGCAGCTTATCCTCTTCAGGGGTAACTGAAGCTTTCTTT
TRBV18	12	NA	once	TRBJ2-7	CASSPDRRKQYF	TGTGCCAGCTCACCGGACAGACGTAAGCAGTACTTC